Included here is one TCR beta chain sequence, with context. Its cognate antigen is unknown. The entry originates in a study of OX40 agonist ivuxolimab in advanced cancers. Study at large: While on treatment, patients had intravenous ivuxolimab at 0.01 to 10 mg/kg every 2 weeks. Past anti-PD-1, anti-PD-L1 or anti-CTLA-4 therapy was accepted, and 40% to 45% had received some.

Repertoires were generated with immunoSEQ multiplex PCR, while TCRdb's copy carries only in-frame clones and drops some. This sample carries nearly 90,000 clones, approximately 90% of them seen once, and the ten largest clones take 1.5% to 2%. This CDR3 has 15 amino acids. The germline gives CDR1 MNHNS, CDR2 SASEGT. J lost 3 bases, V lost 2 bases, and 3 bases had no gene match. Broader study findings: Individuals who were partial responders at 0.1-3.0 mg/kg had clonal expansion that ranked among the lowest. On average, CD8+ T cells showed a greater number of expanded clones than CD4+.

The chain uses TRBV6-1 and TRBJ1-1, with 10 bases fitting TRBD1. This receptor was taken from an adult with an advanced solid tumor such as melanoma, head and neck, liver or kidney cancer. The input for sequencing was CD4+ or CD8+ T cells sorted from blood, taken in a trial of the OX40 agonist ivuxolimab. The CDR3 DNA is TGTGCCAGCAGTGAATTGGGGACAGGGGACACTGAAGCTTTCTTT. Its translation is CASSELGTGDTEAFF.